These 27 T cell receptor beta chains were all obtained from the same sample, sequenced in a study of CD8 T cells in Susac syndrome. Reverse transcription of 0.5 to 1 ug RNA was performed with random hexamers. MiXCR, run by TCRdb on the immunoSEQ multiplex PCR reads, gives a single entry per CDR3 protein. In the table there are about 200,000 distinct CDR3 sequences, roughly 92% of which are singletons. Specimen: CD4+ T cells from PBMCs. The receptors originated from a human donor in good health.

The chain joins TRBV5-1 to TRBJ2-1; 7 positions match TRBD2. J was trimmed by 2 bases and V by 4 bases; bases with no gene match: 6. This CDR3 is built from 15 residues. Germline V gives CDR1 SGHRS, CDR2 YFSETQ. The CDR3 region is CASSTAGDPYNEQFF. CDR3 bases: TGCGCCAGCAGCACTGCGGGGGACCCCTACAATGAGCAGTTCTTC.

V is TRBV7-3 and J is TRBJ1-6; D is ambiguous. Trimming took off 1 base at V and 13 bases at J, with 11 bases between the two ends. CDR1 is SGHTA, CDR2 FQGTGA, per germline. The CDR3 totals 13 residues. The CDR3 protein is CASSLRRESPLHF. The DNA for the CDR3 is TGTGCCAGCAGCTTAAGGAGGGAGTCCCCCCTCCACTTT. Combining the CDR3 with reference TRBV7-3 and TRBJ1-6 gives the whole variable domain GAGVSQTPSNKVTEKGKYVELRCDPISGHTALYWYRQSLGQGPEFLIYFQGTGAADDSGLPNDRFFAVRPEGSVSTLKIQRTERGDSAVYLCASSLRRESPLHFGNGTRLTVT.

The V and J genes are TRBV5-1 and TRBJ1-1; 11 bases agree with TRBD1. The V gene end was trimmed by 7 bases and the J gene end by 1 base; junction bases not matched to a gene: 6. The CDR3 has 15 amino acids. CDR1 is SGHRS and CDR2 is YFSETQ in the germline V gene. CDR3 nucleotide sequence: TGCGCCAGCTCTAGGACAGGGGGCCCGAACACTGAAGCTTTCTTT. This gives the protein CASSRTGGPNTEAFF.

This chain uses TRBV5-1 with TRBJ1-1, with TRBD1 identical over 9 bases. V was pared by 4 bases and J by 1 base, with 5 bases of the junction left unmatched. This CDR3 has 15 residues. From germline, CDR1 is SGHRS and CDR2 YFSETQ. The CDR3 reads CASSREGQGNTEAFF. The CDR3 DNA follows: TGCGCCAGCAGCCGCGAGGGACAGGGGAACACTGAAGCTTTCTTT.

J is TRBJ2-2 and V is TRBV2, with a weak D call TRBD1 (5 bases). From germline, CDR1 is SNHLY and CDR2 FYNNEI. V lost 6 bases to trimming and J lost 5 bases, with 10 bases between them. CDR3 size: 13 residues. In nucleotides, the CDR3 is TGTGCCAGCAGAGCCAGGGAAACCGGGGAGCTGTTTTTT. This sequence encodes CASRARETGELFF.

This chain links TRBV5-1 with TRBJ2-7; 7 nucleotides align to TRBD1. The CDR3 contains 14 residues. The trim removed 0 bases at V and 4 bases at J, leaving 4 bases unmatched. The germline CDR1 and CDR2 sequences are SGHRS and YFSETQ. The CDR3 loop reads CASSLEGQVYEQYV. CDR3 sequence (DNA): TGCGCCAGCAGCTTGGAAGGACAGGTATACGAGCAGTACGTC.

The gene calls are TRBV2 and TRBJ2-7; 7 nucleotides align to TRBD2. Looked up from germline, CDR1 is SNHLY and CDR2 is FYNNEI. J was trimmed by 4 bases and V by 11 bases; bases with no gene match: 2. This CDR3 contains 10 residues. The CDR3 reads CALGGYEQYF. CDR3 nucleotide sequence: TGTGCCTTGGGGGGGTACGAGCAGTACTTC.

This chain uses TRBV29-1 with TRBJ2-3, with D perhaps matching TRBD2 (6 bases). Deletions cut 3 bases from V and 7 bases from J, with 11 bases between. Germline CDR1 is SQVTM and CDR2 is ANQGSEA. CDR3 length: 12 residues. The DNA of the CDR3 is TGCAGCGTTGAGACTAGAGCGAATACGCAGTATTTT. Translation: CSVETRANTQYF.

The chain links TRBV29-1 to TRBJ2-4; D is unclear. The CDR3 loop spans 14 amino acids. V was clipped by 3 bases and J by 0 bases, with 9 bases between them. The V gene's germline CDR1 is SQVTM and CDR2 ANQGSEA. CDR3 coding DNA: TGCAGCGTTGAGTCGCCACTAGCCAAAAACATTCAGTACTTC. Its protein is CSVESPLAKNIQYF.

This clonotype was counted a few times. The chain is built from TRBV29-1 and TRBJ2-7; TRBD2 aligns across 12 bases. The CDR3 sequence is 14 residues long. CDR1 and CDR2 from the germline V gene are SQVTM and ANQGSEA. V gave up 4 bases and J gave up 4 bases; unmatched junction bases: 5. Here the CDR3 reads CSVGRTSGVYEQYF. CDR3 in DNA: TGCAGCGTTGGTAGGACTAGCGGGGTTTACGAGCAGTACTTC.

This chain links TRBV27 with TRBJ1-5; tentative D call: TRBD1 (6 bases). This CDR3 contains 14 residues. The V gene's germline CDR1 is MNHEY and CDR2 SMNVEV (reference sequence). The V end was cut by 7 bases, the J end by 3 bases, with 13 bases between. The CDR3 nucleotides are TGTGCCAGCATGGGTGGACAGTTCAATCAGCCCCAGCATTTT. Translated, it gives CASMGGQFNQPQHF.

V is TRBV30 and J is TRBJ2-1; D is uncertain. Germline V gene lookup returns CDR1 GTSNPN and CDR2 SVGIG (reference sequence). V lost 5 bases and J lost 3, with 11 bases in between. The CDR3 runs 13 residues. CDR3 region: CAWGDGFYNEQFF. The CDR3 DNA reads TGTGCCTGGGGAGACGGGTTCTACAATGAGCAGTTCTTC. Supplemented by reference TRBV30 and TRBJ2-1, the full variable domain reads SQTIHQWPATLVQPVGSPLSLECTVEGTSNPNLYWYRQAAGRGLQLLFYSVGIGQISSEVPQNLSASRPQDRQFILSSKKLLLSDSGFYLCAWGDGFYNEQFFGPGTRLTVL.

V gene TRBV12-3 or TRBV12-4 combines with J gene TRBJ2-4; 9 bases fit TRBD2. With V trimmed by 7 bases and J by 0 bases, 16 bases remained unmatched. The length of the CDR3 is 19 residues. The DNA of the CDR3 is TGTGCCAGCAACCCCGGGGGTAGCGGGAGCCAACTAGCCAAAAACATTCAGTACTTC. This encodes CASNPGGSGSQLAKNIQYF.

CDR3: CASSLALAGEYGYTF. The CDR3 nucleotides are TGTGCCAGCAGCTTAGCGCTGGCAGGGGAGTATGGCTACACCTTC. This chain joins TRBV7-9 and TRBJ1-2, with D maybe TRBD1 (6 bases). Trimming removed 0 bases from V and 5 bases from J, with 13 bases in between. This CDR3 has 15 residues. Germline V gives CDR1 SEHNR, CDR2 FQNEAQ (reference sequence).

The genes are TRBV5-8 and TRBJ2-7; no reliable D call. CDR1 is SGHTS and CDR2 is YDEGEE in the germline V gene. The CDR3 runs 15 residues. V dropped 0 bases and J dropped 0 bases, with 10 bases sitting between them. CDR3 amino acids: CASSLEGPSSYEQYF. In DNA form, the CDR3 reads TGTGCCAGCAGCTTGGAGGGTCCGAGCTCCTACGAGCAGTACTTC.

The CDR3 spells CASSPRGQGYGYTF. In nucleotides, the CDR3 is TGTGCCAGCAGCCCAAGGGGACAGGGTTATGGCTACACCTTC. The genes are TRBV7-2 and TRBJ1-2; 9 bases align to TRBD1. The CDR3 loop spans 14 amino acids. Germline CDR1 and CDR2: SGHTA and FQGNSA. Trimming took 5 bases from V and 5 from J; bases not matched to a gene: 6.

The CDR3 here is CASTLQGWETQYF. The CDR3 DNA is TGTGCCAGCACCCTACAGGGATGGGAGACCCAGTACTTC. The genes are TRBV3-1 and TRBJ2-5; possibly TRBD1 for D (6 bases). V shed 7 bases and J shed 5 bases, with 14 bases lying between them. The CDR3 loop spans 13 amino acids. Germline V lookup: CDR1 LGHDT, CDR2 YNNKEL (reference sequence).

The genes are TRBV19 and TRBJ1-1, with D unclear. The germline V and J ends were trimmed by 10 bases and 1 base, with 13 bases remaining between them. CDR3 length equals 13 residues. CDR1 is LNHDA, CDR2 SQIVND, per germline (reference sequence). Here the CDR3 DNA reads TGTGCCACCCGGACCACTGGGAACACTGAAGCTTTCTTT. This sequence encodes CATRTTGNTEAFF.

This clonotype was observed a single time. The chain joins TRBV12-3 or TRBV12-4 to TRBJ1-4; D remains ambiguous. This CDR3 spans 12 amino acids. The V end was cut by 7 bases, the J end by 8 bases, with 11 bases between. The CDR3 DNA sequence: TGTGCCAGCACCCCTCGGTTCGAAAAACTGTTTTTT. This sequence encodes CASTPRFEKLFF.

In the case of this clonotype: One end of the junction varies from germline; a read error may be responsible. This rearrangement joins TRBV3-1 to TRBJ1-1; no definite D call. CDR1 is LGHDT, CDR2 YNNKEL, per germline (reference sequence). The CDR3 length is 13 residues. DNA for the CDR3: TGTGCCAGCAGCCAAGTAGGGAGGACTGAAGCCTTCTTT. Its protein product is CASSQVGRTEAFF.

This chain links TRBV29-1 with TRBJ2-3; TRBD2 agrees at 7 bases. Germline V lookup: CDR1 SQVTM, CDR2 ANQGSEA. J was trimmed by 0 bases and V by 5 bases; bases with no gene match: 14. CDR3 length: 17 amino acids. In DNA, the CDR3 is TGCAGCGTTCTACCCTGGGGGGGTAAGACTAGCACAGATACGCAGTATTTT. Its translation: CSVLPWGGKTSTDTQYF.

The rearrangement joins TRBV6-1 to TRBJ2-7; TRBD1 might be the D (5 bases). V was trimmed by 5 bases and J by 2 bases, leaving 13 bases between them. Looked up from germline, CDR1 is MNHNS and CDR2 is SASEGT. The CDR3 spans 14 residues. The CDR3 coding sequence is TGTGCCAGCAGTCCTCTGCAGGGCGCCTACGAGCAGTACTTC. It codes for CASSPLQGAYEQYF.

The gene calls are TRBV20-1 and TRBJ2-5; perhaps TRBD2 as D (5 bases). Germline V lookup: CDR1 DFQATT, CDR2 SNEGSKA (reference sequence). This CDR3 has 13 residues. V was clipped by 3 bases and J by 4 bases, with 12 bases between them. In DNA form, the CDR3 reads TGCAGTGCTAGTAGAGGGCCAGGAGAGACCCAGTACTTC. Encoded protein: CSASRGPGETQYF.

The chain joins TRBV6-1 to TRBJ1-5; D possibly corresponds to TRBD1 (6 bases). CDR1 and CDR2 (germline): MNHNS, SASEGT. V dropped 4 bases and J dropped 5 bases, with 12 bases sitting between them. CDR3 length: 14 residues. The CDR3 DNA is TGTGCCAGCAGTGTCAAGACAGGAGATCAGCCCCAGCATTTT. Translating gives CASSVKTGDQPQHF.

The chain recombines TRBV7-2 with TRBJ1-2; D uncertain. The germline V gene encodes CDR1 SGHTA and CDR2 FQGNSA. There are 12 residues in the CDR3. V was pared by 1 base and J by 7 bases, with 7 bases between. This CDR3 is CASSLEWGGYTF. DNA for the CDR3: TGTGCCAGCAGCTTAGAATGGGGTGGCTACACCTTC.

J is TRBJ1-2 and V is TRBV23-1; D remains ambiguous. TRBV23-1 is annotated as an ORF whose role is uncertain. There are 13 residues in the CDR3. With 0 bases removed from V and 8 bases from J, the gap between germline ends came to 10 bases. The CDR3 region is CASSQSSNVGYTF. The CDR3 nucleotides read TGCGCCAGCAGTCAATCATCAAATGTGGGCTACACCTTC.

In its sample, this clonotype was seen once. The chain has TRBV15 and TRBJ2-6; D possibly corresponds to TRBD1 (6 bases). Looked up from germline, CDR1 is LNHNV and CDR2 is YYDKDF (reference sequence). There are 18 residues in the CDR3. Trimming removed 0 bases from V and 3 bases from J, with 15 bases in between. CDR3 region: CATSRDITQGYGANVLTF. In nucleotides, the CDR3 is TGTGCCACCAGCAGAGATATCACACAGGGCTATGGGGCCAACGTCCTGACTTTC.